These 32 T cell receptor beta chains share one sample of origin, sequenced in a study of cytomegalovirus exposure and HLA in healthy donors. The study ran its PCR with 60 Vbeta and 13 Jbeta primers. The table came from immunoSEQ multiplex PCR; TCRdb's copy has only in-frame clones and leaves some out. Of some 150,000 clones detected, more than 75% appear once; the ten largest clones hold roughly 3.6%. Sequencing was carried out using PBMCs. These TCRs come from a human donor in good health.

There are a few counts of this clone. This chain's CDR3 is CASSYIGGPSGNTIYF. The CDR3 nucleotides read TGTGCCAGCAGTTACATCGGGGGACCCTCTGGAAACACCATATATTTT. The rearrangement links TRBV6-5 to TRBJ1-3; maybe TRBD1 (5 bases). Germline loops: CDR1 MNHEY, CDR2 SVGAGI. The CDR3 totals 16 residues. The V end lost 2 bases, the J end lost 0 bases, and 11 bases lay between the germline ends.

This clone was picked up one time. This chain uses TRBV9 with TRBJ2-7, with TRBD2 matching 7 bases. Trimming removed 3 bases from V and 7 bases from J; junction bases left unmatched: 10. Germline V gene data show CDR1 as SGDLS and CDR2 as YYNGEE. The CDR3 consists of 14 residues. The CDR3 is CASSGRGGMGEQYF. As DNA, the CDR3 is TGTGCCAGCAGCGGACGGGGAGGGATGGGTGAGCAGTACTTC.

The genes are TRBV7-6 and TRBJ2-2; TRBD2 is a possible D gene (7 bases). The germline V gene has CDR1 SGHVS and CDR2 FNYEAQ. The germline V and J ends were trimmed by 2 bases and 4 bases, with 14 bases remaining between them. The CDR3 has 16 residues. The CDR3 DNA follows: TGTGCCAGCAGCTTATTTCGGGGGGCGGGCACCGGGGAGCTGTTTTTT. It codes for CASSLFRGAGTGELFF.

The CDR3 region is CASSSPKEGGSGNEQFF. The CDR3, as DNA: TGTGCCAGCAGCTCTCCTAAGGAGGGAGGGTCGGGCAATGAGCAGTTCTTC. The J gene is TRBJ2-1, the V gene TRBV7-2; TRBD2 aligns across 7 bases. The junction had 15 bases not matched to a gene; V was cut back by 4 bases and J by 6 bases. The length of the CDR3 is 17 residues. The germline gives CDR1 SGHTA, CDR2 FQGNSA.

The chain recombines TRBV7-9 with TRBJ1-1; a possible D gene is TRBD1 (6 bases). CDR1 and CDR2 (germline): SEHNR, FQNEAQ (reference sequence). V lost 0 bases and J 1 base, leaving 9 bases between the germline ends. The CDR3 contains 15 residues. CDR3 region: CASSLADRQNTEAFF. The DNA for the CDR3 is TGTGCCAGCAGCTTAGCCGACAGGCAGAACACTGAAGCTTTCTTT.

To note about this clone: Different DNA sequences within this sample yield the same CDR3. The chain carries TRBV7-9 and TRBJ2-5; D unclear. Germline CDR1 reads SEHNR; CDR2 reads FQNEAQ (reference sequence). The V and J ends lost 4 bases and 2 bases respectively, with 2 bases between them. This CDR3 has 11 amino acids. The chain's CDR3 is CASSSQETQYF. The CDR3, as DNA: TGTGCCAGCAGCTCGCAAGAGACCCAGTACTTC.

The chain employs TRBV5-1 and TRBJ1-2; 8 positions match TRBD1. Germline V gives CDR1 SGHRS, CDR2 YFSETQ. This CDR3 is 15 amino acids long. Trimming cost V 1 base and J 3 bases; bases outside gene matches: 5. Here the CDR3 reads CASSLTGGEHYGYTF. As DNA, the CDR3 is TGCGCCAGCAGCTTGACAGGGGGAGAACACTATGGCTACACCTTC.

The gene calls are TRBV19 and TRBJ2-7; D is unresolved. Between the trimmed V and J ends, which lost 10 bases and 2 bases, there was a span of 9 bases. This CDR3 region has 11 residues. CDR1 is LNHDA and CDR2 is SQIVND in the germline V gene (reference sequence). The CDR3 nucleotides read TGTGCCACTCACGGTCCCTACGAGCAGTACTTC. It encodes CATHGPYEQYF.

The V call is TRBV10-3, the J call TRBJ1-1, with 11 positions matching TRBD1. Germline CDR1 and CDR2: ENHRY and SYGVKD. J lost 0 bases, V lost 5 bases, and 14 bases had no gene match. This CDR3 has 19 amino acids. CDR3 loop: CAISPKTMPGQGVNTEAFF. In DNA, the CDR3 is TGTGCCATCAGTCCAAAGACTATGCCGGGACAGGGGGTGAACACTGAAGCTTTCTTT.

This clone has just one count. The chain employs TRBV29-1 and TRBJ1-2; D possibly corresponds to TRBD1 (6 bases). Germline loops: CDR1 SQVTM, CDR2 ANQGSEA. The CDR3 is made up of 16 amino acids. V dropped 0 bases and J dropped 4 bases, with 18 bases sitting between them. CDR3 coding DNA: TGCAGCGTTGAAGATAGAGAACGGGGACAACCCTATGGCTACACCTTC. Its translation is CSVEDRERGQPYGYTF.

The V and J genes are TRBV18 and TRBJ1-4; D perhaps matches TRBD1 (6 bases). This CDR3 contains 17 residues. The V end was cut by 5 bases, the J end by 0 bases, with 16 bases between. Germline-derived CDR1 and CDR2 are KGHSH and LQKENI. CDR3 bases: TGTGCCAGCTCATCCCAGGGGTTGGTCGCAACTAATGAAAAACTGTTTTTT. Its translation is CASSSQGLVATNEKLFF.

V gene TRBV7-9 combines with J gene TRBJ2-7; TRBD1 matches 8 bases. The J segment lost 6 bases and the V segment lost 0 bases, leaving 7 bases of the junction unmatched. CDR3 length equals 15 residues. Germline CDR1 SEHNR, CDR2 FQNEAQ (reference sequence). CDR3 sequence (DNA): TGTGCCAGCAGCTTAGCTCAGGGGGCAGAGAGCGAGCAGTACTTC. Protein product: CASSLAQGAESEQYF.

CDR3 amino acids: CASSVQGMNTEAFF. The CDR3 region has the DNA TGTGCCAGCAGCGTACAGGGGATGAACACTGAAGCTTTCTTT. The chain employs TRBV2 and TRBJ1-1; 7 nucleotides agree with TRBD1. The CDR3 extends over 14 amino acids. V was pared by 6 bases and J by 0 bases, with 4 bases of the junction left unmatched. From germline, CDR1 is SNHLY and CDR2 FYNNEI.

The table lists this clone with a few counts. The chain uses TRBV5-4 and TRBJ2-1; 12 bases align to TRBD2. CDR1 and CDR2 from the germline V gene are SGHNT and YYREEE (reference sequence). V shed 0 bases, J shed 5 bases, and the junction held 3 bases outside the gene matches. This CDR3 is 16 amino acids long. The CDR3 protein is CASSLGGLAGHNEQFF. The CDR3 region has the DNA TGTGCCAGCAGCTTGGGGGGACTAGCGGGCCACAATGAGCAGTTCTTC.

This clone was picked up a small number of times. This chain links TRBV6-5 with TRBJ2-3, with D unresolved. This CDR3 is built from 12 residues. V was cut by 4 bases and J by 3 bases, with 5 bases left in between. Per germline, CDR1 MNHEY and CDR2 SVGAGI. CDR3 DNA: TGTGCCAGCAGTTCCCTAACAGATACGCAGTATTTT. Protein product: CASSSLTDTQYF.

This rearrangement joins TRBV11-2 to TRBJ2-7; 7 bases are shared with TRBD1. CDR1 SGHAT and CDR2 FQNNGV come from the germline V gene. This CDR3 comprises 18 residues. Trimming removed 5 bases from V and 7 bases from J; junction bases left unmatched: 23. CDR3 in amino acids: CASSGLGVRQGTVGEQYF. The CDR3 region has the DNA TGTGCCAGCAGCGGTTTAGGGGTTAGACAGGGAACCGTGGGTGAGCAGTACTTC.

The chain links TRBV7-2 to TRBJ2-2, with 7 bases that match TRBD1. The CDR3 runs to 16 residues. The germline V gene has CDR1 SGHTA and CDR2 FQGNSA. V shed 1 base, J shed 4 bases, and the junction held 6 bases outside the gene matches. Here the CDR3 reads CASSLVRTGGTGELFF. CDR3 sequence (DNA): TGTGCCAGCAGCTTAGTACGGACAGGAGGCACCGGGGAGCTGTTTTTT.

V gene TRBV11-2 combines with J gene TRBJ2-1, with a possible D match to TRBD1 (6 bases). The CDR3 totals 14 residues. V lost 3 bases, J lost 7 bases, and 13 bases lay in between. From germline, CDR1 is SGHAT and CDR2 FQNNGV. CDR3 sequence reads: CASSLLTGKNEQFF. DNA for the CDR3: TGTGCCAGCAGCTTGTTAACAGGGAAGAATGAGCAGTTCTTC.

The V gene is TRBV27, the J gene TRBJ2-7, with 8 bases aligning to TRBD2. The V segment lost 2 bases and the J segment 2 bases; nucleotides outside the gene matches: 5. Germline lookup yields CDR1 MNHEY and CDR2 SMNVEV (reference sequence). This CDR3 has 15 amino acids. CDR3 sequence: CASSLGAGGPYEQYF. CDR3 bases: TGTGCCAGCAGTTTAGGTGCGGGAGGCCCCTACGAGCAGTACTTC.

The gene calls are TRBV5-5 and TRBJ1-4; TRBD1 might be the D (6 bases). CDR1 is SGHKS, CDR2 YYEKEE, per germline (reference sequence). CDR3 length equals 14 residues. With 6 bases removed from V and 6 bases from J, the gap between germline ends came to 15 bases. CDR3 residues: CASTGTNSYEKLFF. For the CDR3, the DNA is TGTGCCAGCACCGGGACAAACTCATATGAAAAACTGTTTTTT.

V gene TRBV2 combines with J gene TRBJ2-7; 7 bases match TRBD2. This CDR3 has 14 amino acids. Germline V gene sequence: CDR1 SNHLY, CDR2 FYNNEI. V was pared by 7 bases and J by 3 bases, with 9 bases of the junction left unmatched. Written as DNA, the CDR3 is TGTGCCAGCAAGGAGCGGGACCGCCTCTACGAGCAGTACTTC. It yields the protein CASKERDRLYEQYF.

The chain uses TRBV7-3 and TRBJ2-1; 11 nucleotides match TRBD2. This CDR3 region has 18 residues. J gave up 0 bases and V 5 bases, and 9 bases lay outside the gene matches. The germline V gene encodes CDR1 SGHTA and CDR2 FQGTGA. In DNA form, the CDR3 reads TGTGCCAGCAGCGTGGGACTAGCGGCCCGAAGCTCCTACAATGAGCAGTTCTTC. This encodes CASSVGLAARSSYNEQFF.

This sequence joins TRBV15 and TRBJ2-2; 14 bases are a match to TRBD2. The CDR3 is made up of 17 amino acids. The germline gives CDR1 LNHNV, CDR2 YYDKDF (reference sequence). Trimming at V came to 5 bases and at J to 7 bases, leaving 9 bases not matched to a gene. CDR3 coding DNA: TGTGCCACCAGCCGCGGGACTAGCGGGAGTGGGAACGGGGAGCTGTTTTTT. Translating gives CATSRGTSGSGNGELFF. Full variable domain (outside the CDR3, taken from reference TRBV15 and TRBJ2-2): DAMVIQNPRYQVTQFGKPVTLSCSQTLNHNVMYWYQQKSSQAPKLLFHYYDKDFNNEADTPDNFQSRRPNTSFCFLDIRSPGLGDTAMYLCATSRGTSGSGNGELFFGEGSRLTVL.

This clone was detected only a few times. The V and J genes are TRBV27 and TRBJ2-1, with 16 bases lining up with TRBD2. CDR1 MNHEY and CDR2 SMNVEV come from the germline V gene (reference sequence). The CDR3 is made up of 15 amino acids. The junction had 4 bases not matched to a gene; V was cut back by 4 bases and J by 10 bases. This chain's CDR3 is CASSWGTSGRGEQFF. The CDR3, as DNA: TGTGCCAGCAGTTGGGGGACTAGCGGGAGGGGGGAGCAGTTCTTC.

This clone was observed once. J is TRBJ2-3 and V is TRBV29-1, with D possibly matching TRBD2 (7 bases). Per the germline V gene, CDR1 is SQVTM and CDR2 is ANQGSEA. CDR3 length equals 11 residues. Between the trimmed V and J ends, which lost 8 bases and 10 bases, there was a span of 16 bases. Written as DNA, the CDR3 is TGCAGCACCCTAGGGGGGGAGGCGCAGTATTTT. It translates to CSTLGGEAQYF.

The table lists this clone with a count of one. V and J are TRBV5-4 and TRBJ1-2; no firm D call. CDR3 length: 15 residues. The germline CDR1 and CDR2 sequences are SGHNT and YYREEE (reference sequence). V lost 0 bases to trimming and J lost 0 bases, with 9 bases between them. The CDR3 is CASSLVRGANYGYTF. The DNA for the CDR3 is TGTGCCAGCAGCTTGGTCCGGGGAGCTAACTATGGCTACACCTTC. Supplemented by reference TRBV5-4 and TRBJ1-2, the full variable domain reads ETGVTQSPTHLIKTRGQQVTLRCSSQSGHNTVSWYQQALGQGPQFIFQYYREEENGRGNFPPRFSGLQFPNYSSELNVNALELDDSALYLCASSLVRGANYGYTFGSGTRLTVV.

The gene calls are TRBV30 and TRBJ2-5, with unresolved D. The last part of the DNA fits TRBJ2-7 better; the J call may be wrong. CDR3 size: 13 residues. Germline CDR1 reads GTSNPN; CDR2 reads SVGIG (reference sequence). For the CDR3, the DNA is TGTGCCTGGAGTACGGCAGAGAACTACGAGCAGTACTTC. It is translated as CAWSTAENYEQYF.

This clone was recorded a few times. This chain links TRBV27 with TRBJ1-6; possibly TRBD1 for D (6 bases). The CDR3 length is 15 residues. Trimming pared 6 bases from V and 10 bases from J, leaving 19 bases between. Per germline, CDR1 MNHEY and CDR2 SMNVEV (reference sequence). CDR3 loop: CASSSLDRPNSPLHF. The CDR3, as DNA: TGTGCCAGCAGCTCCCTTGACAGGCCTAACTCACCCCTCCACTTT.

The chain is built from TRBV6-6 and TRBJ2-5; D gene uncertain. There are 16 residues in the CDR3. Germline V gene data show CDR1 as MNHNY and CDR2 as SVGAGI (reference sequence). V was clipped by 5 bases and J by 2 bases, with 18 bases between them. Here the CDR3 reads CASSPSRVGRQETQYF. CDR3 bases: TGTGCCAGCAGTCCGAGTCGGGTTGGCAGACAAGAGACCCAGTACTTC.

This clone was recorded a few times. The chain couples TRBV27 to TRBJ2-7, with D hard to call. Trimming took off 2 bases at V and 2 bases at J, with 10 bases between the two ends. The CDR3 loop spans 14 amino acids. Germline loops: CDR1 MNHEY, CDR2 SMNVEV (reference sequence). In DNA form, the CDR3 reads TGTGCCAGCAGTTTAACCCCTAGAACCTACGAGCAGTACTTC. It encodes CASSLTPRTYEQYF.

This clone has just a few counts. The chain employs TRBV14 and TRBJ2-3; 15 nucleotides line up with TRBD2. CDR1 and CDR2 (germline): SGHDN, FVKESK. The CDR3 is 19 residues long. The V segment lost 5 bases and the J segment 4 bases; nucleotides outside the gene matches: 13. CDR3 DNA: TGTGCCAGCAGCTACGGACTAGCGGGAGGGCCGTTTTCTTCAGATACGCAGTATTTT. Amino acids: CASSYGLAGGPFSSDTQYF. Full variable domain (remainder filled in from reference TRBV14 and TRBJ2-3): EAGVTQFPSHSVIEKGQTVTLRCDPISGHDNLYWYRRVMGKEIKFLLHFVKESKQDESGMPNNRFLAERTGGTYSTLKVQPAELEDSGVYFCASSYGLAGGPFSSDTQYFGPGTRLTVL.

This chain connects TRBV13 to TRBJ1-2, with a possible D match to TRBD1 (5 bases). Trimming cost V 4 bases and J 7 bases, with 16 bases left between them. CDR3 length: 14 amino acids. In germline, CDR1 is PRHDT, CDR2 FYEKMQ (reference sequence). For the CDR3, the DNA is TGTGCCAGCAGCTCCGGCTTGGGGCCGCGTGGCTACACCTTC. This codes for CASSSGLGPRGYTF.